This T cell receptor beta chain was captured in a study of cytomegalovirus exposure and HLA in healthy donors. Findings of the study overall: One variant, a missense change in DCLRE1C, was linked in a later analysis to TCR beta V- and J-gene trimming. Investigators reported some 150 TCR beta chains as tied to cytomegalovirus.

The CDR3 is 14 residues long. Comment on this clone: The antigen is not known.

The PCR employed 60 Vbeta primers together with 13 Jbeta primers. The repertoire was sequenced with immunoSEQ multiplex PCR; TCRdb's copy has only in-frame clones and lacks some. The sample holds approximately 60,000 clones, about 80% seen once. This chain joins TRBV21-1 and TRBJ2-1; the D call TRBD1 from the table was never checked on the DNA. TRBV21-1 has pseudogene status. Sequenced material: PBMCs. This clonotype originated in a man in his forties in good health and CMV-seronegative. This CDR3 reads CATLRDSPYNEQFF. DNA of the CDR3: TGTGCCACCTTACGGGACAGTCCCTACAATGAGCAGTTCTTC.